The clone carrying this T cell receptor (beta chain) occurred many times. The antigen remains undetermined. The individuals who served as donors were healthy Caucasians living in Russia, aged roughly 6 to 100. Peripheral blood from each donor was collected in a volume of approximately 9.5 milliliters. These data originate in a study of blood T cells in healthy people across ages. Germline V gives CDR1 MGHRA, CDR2 YSYEKL. J was trimmed by 3 bases and V by 0 bases; bases with no gene match: 5. The CDR3 is made up of 16 amino acids. Study-level findings and limits: Age advanced and TCR beta diversity per million T cells fell, roughly linearly. One million T cells yielded diversity estimates that were considered underestimates.

Alongside a J-beta primer mix, a sample-barcoded 5' primer served in a second PCR lasting about 7 to 11 cycles. TCRdb called the 5' RACE reads again in MiXCR, with one record for every CDR3 protein. Among roughly 790,000 distinct CDR3 sequences listed, 43% were seen once. The sample consisted of blood. This TCR derives from a woman aged 60-70 years in good health. V gene TRBV4-1 combines with J gene TRBJ2-7; 10 bases are shared with TRBD2. The CDR3 bases are TGCGCCAGCAGCCAAGAACCAGCGGGGGGGAGCTACGAGCAGTACTTC. It specifies CASSQEPAGGSYEQYF.